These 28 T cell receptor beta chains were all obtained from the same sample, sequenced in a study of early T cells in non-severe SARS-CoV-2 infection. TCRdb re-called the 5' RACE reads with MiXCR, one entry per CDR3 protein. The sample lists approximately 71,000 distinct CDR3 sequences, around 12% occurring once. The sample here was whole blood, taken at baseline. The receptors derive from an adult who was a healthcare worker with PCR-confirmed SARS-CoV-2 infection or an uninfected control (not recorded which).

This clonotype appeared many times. The CDR3 DNA reads as TGTGCCAGCAGCTCGGGTTACCCCACTGAAGCTTTCTTT. Encoded protein: CASSSGYPTEAFF. The chain joins TRBV28 to TRBJ1-1; no firm D call. This CDR3 contains 13 residues. The V end lost 6 bases, the J end lost 4 bases, and 12 bases lay between the germline ends. In germline, CDR1 is MDHEN, CDR2 SYDVKM. The full variable domain, completed using reference TRBV28 and TRBJ1-1, is DVKVTQSSRYLVKRTGEKVFLECVQDMDHENMFWYRQDPGLGLRLIYFSYDVKMKEKGDIPEGYSVSREKKERFSLILESASTNQTSMYLCASSSGYPTEAFFGQGTRLTVV.

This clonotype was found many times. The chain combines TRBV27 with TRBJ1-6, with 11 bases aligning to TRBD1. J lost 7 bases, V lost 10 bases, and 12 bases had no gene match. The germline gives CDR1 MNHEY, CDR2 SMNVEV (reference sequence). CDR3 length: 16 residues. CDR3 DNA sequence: TGTGCCACCAAGAGCGGACAGGGGGCGTGGAATTCACCCCTCCACTTT. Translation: CATKSGQGAWNSPLHF.

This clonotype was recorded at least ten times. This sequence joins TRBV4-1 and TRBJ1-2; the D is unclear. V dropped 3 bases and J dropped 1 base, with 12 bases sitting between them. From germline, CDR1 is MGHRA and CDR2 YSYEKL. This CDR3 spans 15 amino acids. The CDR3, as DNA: TGCGCCAGCAGCCAGGACTTGGGGTTTAACTATGGCTACACCTTC. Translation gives CASSQDLGFNYGYTF.

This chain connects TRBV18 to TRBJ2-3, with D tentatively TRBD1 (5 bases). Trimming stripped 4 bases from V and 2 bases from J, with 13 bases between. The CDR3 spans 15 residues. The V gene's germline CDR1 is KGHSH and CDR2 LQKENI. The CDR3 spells CASSHDRQPTDTQYF. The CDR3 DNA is TGTGCCAGCTCACATGACAGACAACCCACAGATACGCAGTATTTT.

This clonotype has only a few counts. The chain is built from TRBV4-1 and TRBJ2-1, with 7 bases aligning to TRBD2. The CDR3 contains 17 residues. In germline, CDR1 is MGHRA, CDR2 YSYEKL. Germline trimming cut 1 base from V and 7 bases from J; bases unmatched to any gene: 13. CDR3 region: CASSQGGGLAAQNEQFF. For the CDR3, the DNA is TGCGCCAGCAGCCAAGGGGGAGGGCTAGCAGCCCAGAATGAGCAGTTCTTC.

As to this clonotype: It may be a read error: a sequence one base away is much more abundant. This CDR3 reads CASSLDSNYGYTF. In DNA form, the CDR3 reads TGTGCCAGCAGCTTAGACAGTAACTATGGCTACACCTTC. The chain combines TRBV7-2 with TRBJ1-2; no clear D. The germline CDR1 and CDR2 sequences are SGHTA and FQGNSA. The V end lost 1 base, the J end lost 1 base, and 4 bases lay between the germline ends. This CDR3 has 13 amino acids.

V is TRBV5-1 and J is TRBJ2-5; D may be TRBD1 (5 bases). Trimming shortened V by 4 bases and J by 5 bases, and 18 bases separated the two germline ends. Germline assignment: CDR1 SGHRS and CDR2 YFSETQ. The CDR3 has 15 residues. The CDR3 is CASSQGPISKETQYF. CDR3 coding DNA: TGCGCCAGCAGCCAGGGTCCCATTTCGAAGGAGACCCAGTACTTC. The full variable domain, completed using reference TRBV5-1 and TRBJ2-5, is KAGVTQTPRYLIKTRGQQVTLSCSPISGHRSVSWYQQTPGQGLQFLFEYFSETQRNKGNFPGRFSGRQFSNSRSEMNVSTLELGDSALYLCASSQGPISKETQYFGPGTRLLVL.

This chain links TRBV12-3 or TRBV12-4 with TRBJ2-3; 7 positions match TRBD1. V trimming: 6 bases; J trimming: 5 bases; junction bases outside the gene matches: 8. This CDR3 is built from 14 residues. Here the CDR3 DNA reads TGTGCCAGCAGCCTAGGGGGCATGGGAGATACGCAGTATTTT. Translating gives CASSLGGMGDTQYF.

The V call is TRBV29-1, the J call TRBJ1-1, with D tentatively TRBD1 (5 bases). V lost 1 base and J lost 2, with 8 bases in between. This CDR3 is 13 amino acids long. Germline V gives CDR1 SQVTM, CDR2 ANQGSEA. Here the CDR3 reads CSVEGGANTEAFF. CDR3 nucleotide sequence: TGCAGCGTTGAAGGAGGGGCTAACACTGAAGCTTTCTTT.

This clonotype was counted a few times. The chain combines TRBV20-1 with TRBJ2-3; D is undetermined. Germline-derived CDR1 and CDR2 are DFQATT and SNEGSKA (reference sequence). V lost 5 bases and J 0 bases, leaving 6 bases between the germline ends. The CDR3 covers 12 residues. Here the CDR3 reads CSAYLSTDTQYF. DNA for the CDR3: TGCAGTGCTTACCTTAGCACAGATACGCAGTATTTT.

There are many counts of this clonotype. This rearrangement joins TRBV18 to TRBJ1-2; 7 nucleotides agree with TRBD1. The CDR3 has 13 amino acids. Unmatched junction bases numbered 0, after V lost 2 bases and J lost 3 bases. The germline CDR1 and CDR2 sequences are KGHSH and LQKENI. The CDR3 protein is CASSPGTDYGYTF. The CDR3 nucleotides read TGTGCCAGCTCACCAGGGACAGACTATGGCTACACCTTC.

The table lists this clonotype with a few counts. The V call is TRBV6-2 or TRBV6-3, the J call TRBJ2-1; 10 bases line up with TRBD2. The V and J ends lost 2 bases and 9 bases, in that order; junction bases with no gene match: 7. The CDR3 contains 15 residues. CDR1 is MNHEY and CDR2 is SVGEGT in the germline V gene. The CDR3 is CASSYGSGGAREQFF. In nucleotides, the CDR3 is TGTGCCAGCAGTTACGGCAGCGGGGGGGCACGTGAGCAGTTCTTC.

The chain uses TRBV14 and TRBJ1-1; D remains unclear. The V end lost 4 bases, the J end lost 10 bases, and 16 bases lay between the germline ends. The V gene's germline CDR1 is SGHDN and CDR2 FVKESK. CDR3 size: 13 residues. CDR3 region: CASSPSPVAAAFF. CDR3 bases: TGTGCCAGCAGCCCTTCTCCCGTCGCAGCAGCTTTCTTT. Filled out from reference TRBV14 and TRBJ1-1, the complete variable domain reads EAGVTQFPSHSVIEKGQTVTLRCDPISGHDNLYWYRRVMGKEIKFLLHFVKESKQDESGMPNNRFLAERTGGTYSTLKVQPAELEDSGVYFCASSPSPVAAAFFGQGTRLTVV.

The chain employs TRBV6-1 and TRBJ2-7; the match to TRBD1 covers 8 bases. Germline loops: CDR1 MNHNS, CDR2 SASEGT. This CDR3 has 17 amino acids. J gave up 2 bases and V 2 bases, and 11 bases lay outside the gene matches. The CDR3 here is CASSETPWQGAPYEQYF. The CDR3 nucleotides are TGTGCCAGCAGTGAAACCCCGTGGCAGGGGGCCCCCTACGAGCAGTACTTC.

The CDR3 sequence: CASSVGQTTEAFF. CDR3 DNA sequence: TGTGCCAGCAGCGTAGGACAGACCACTGAAGCTTTCTTT. The V gene is TRBV9, the J gene TRBJ1-1, with a tentative D call TRBD1 (5 bases). Trimming stripped 0 bases from V and 4 bases from J, with 7 bases between. This CDR3 has 13 residues. The germline CDR1 and CDR2 sequences are SGDLS and YYNGEE.

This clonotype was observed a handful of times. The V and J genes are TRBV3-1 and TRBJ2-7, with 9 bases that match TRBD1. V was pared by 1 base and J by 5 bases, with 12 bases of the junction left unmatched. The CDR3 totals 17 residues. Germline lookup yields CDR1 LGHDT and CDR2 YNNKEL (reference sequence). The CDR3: CASSQGTLDRGSNEQYF. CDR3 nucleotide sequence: TGTGCCAGCAGCCAAGGGACCCTCGACAGGGGGTCCAACGAGCAGTACTTC.

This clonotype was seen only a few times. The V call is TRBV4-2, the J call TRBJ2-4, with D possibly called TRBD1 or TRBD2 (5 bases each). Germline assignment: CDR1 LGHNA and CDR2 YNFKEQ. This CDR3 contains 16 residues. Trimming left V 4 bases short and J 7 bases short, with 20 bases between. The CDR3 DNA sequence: TGTGCCAGCAGCCGATCCGCCGGGACCGCGGGCAACATTCAGTACTTC. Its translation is CASSRSAGTAGNIQYF.

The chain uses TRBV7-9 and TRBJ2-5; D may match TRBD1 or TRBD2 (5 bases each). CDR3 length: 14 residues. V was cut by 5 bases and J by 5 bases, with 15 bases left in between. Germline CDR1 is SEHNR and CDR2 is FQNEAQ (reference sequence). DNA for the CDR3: TGTGCCAGCAGCCCCGGTGGGGGACGGGAGACCCAGTACTTC. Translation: CASSPGGGRETQYF.

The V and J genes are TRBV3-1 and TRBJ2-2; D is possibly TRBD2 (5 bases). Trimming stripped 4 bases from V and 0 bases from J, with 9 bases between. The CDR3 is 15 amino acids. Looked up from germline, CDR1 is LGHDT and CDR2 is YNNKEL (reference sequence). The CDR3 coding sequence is TGTGCCAGCAGCCCGACTACTTCGAACACCGGGGAGCTGTTTTTT. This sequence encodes CASSPTTSNTGELFF.

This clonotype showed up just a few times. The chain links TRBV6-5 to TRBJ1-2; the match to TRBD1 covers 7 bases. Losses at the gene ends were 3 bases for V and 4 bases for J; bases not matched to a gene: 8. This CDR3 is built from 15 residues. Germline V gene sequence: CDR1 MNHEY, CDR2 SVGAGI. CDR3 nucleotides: TGTGCCAGCAGTTATACCAGGACAGGTCTCTATGGCTACACCTTC. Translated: CASSYTRTGLYGYTF.

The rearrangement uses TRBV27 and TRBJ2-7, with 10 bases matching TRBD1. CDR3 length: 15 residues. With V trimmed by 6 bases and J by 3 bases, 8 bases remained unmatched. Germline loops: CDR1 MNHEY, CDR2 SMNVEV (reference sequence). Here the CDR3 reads CASSPGWTGGYEQYF. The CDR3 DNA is TGTGCCAGCAGCCCAGGCTGGACAGGGGGCTACGAGCAGTACTTC.

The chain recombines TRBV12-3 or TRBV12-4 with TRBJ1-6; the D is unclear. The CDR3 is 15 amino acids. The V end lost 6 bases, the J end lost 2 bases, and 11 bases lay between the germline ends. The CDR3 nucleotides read TGTGCCAGCAGGGATGCCGGGACCTATAATTCACCCCTCCACTTT. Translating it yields CASRDAGTYNSPLHF.

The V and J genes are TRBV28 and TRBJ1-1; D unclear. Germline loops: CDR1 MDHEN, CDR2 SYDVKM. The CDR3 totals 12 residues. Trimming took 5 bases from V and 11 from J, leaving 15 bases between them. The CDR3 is CASSGGVSGAFF. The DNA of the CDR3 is TGTGCCAGCAGTGGCGGGGTCTCTGGCGCTTTCTTT.

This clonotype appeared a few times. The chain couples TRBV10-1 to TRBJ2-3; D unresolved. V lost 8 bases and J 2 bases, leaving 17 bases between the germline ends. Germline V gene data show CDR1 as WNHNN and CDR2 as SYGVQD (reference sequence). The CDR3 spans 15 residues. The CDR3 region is CASSSRRRTTDTQYF. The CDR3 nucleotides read TGCGCCAGCTCCTCTCGTCGACGGACCACAGATACGCAGTATTTT.

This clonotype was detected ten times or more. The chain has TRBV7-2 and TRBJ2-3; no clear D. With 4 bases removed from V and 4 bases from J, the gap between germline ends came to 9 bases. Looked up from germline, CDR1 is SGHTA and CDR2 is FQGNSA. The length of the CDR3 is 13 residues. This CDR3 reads CASSSNWADTQYF. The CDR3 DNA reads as TGTGCCAGCAGCTCCAACTGGGCAGATACGCAGTATTTT.

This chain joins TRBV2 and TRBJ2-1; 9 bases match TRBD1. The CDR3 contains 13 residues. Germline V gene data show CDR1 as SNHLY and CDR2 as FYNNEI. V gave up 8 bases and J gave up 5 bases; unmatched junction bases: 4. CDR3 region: CASGGQGHNEQFF. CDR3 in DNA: TGTGCCAGCGGGGGACAGGGTCACAATGAGCAGTTCTTC.

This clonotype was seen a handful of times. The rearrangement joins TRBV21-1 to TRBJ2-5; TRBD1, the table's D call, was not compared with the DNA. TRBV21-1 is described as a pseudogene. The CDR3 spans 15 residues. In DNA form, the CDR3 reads TGTGCCAGCAGCCCGCGACAGGGGGAACGCGAGACCCAGTACTTC. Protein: CASSPRQGERETQYF.

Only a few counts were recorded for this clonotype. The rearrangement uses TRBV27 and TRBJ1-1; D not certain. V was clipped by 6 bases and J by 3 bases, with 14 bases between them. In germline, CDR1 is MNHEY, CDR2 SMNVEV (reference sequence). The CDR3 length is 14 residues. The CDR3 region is CASSSGRIHTEAFF. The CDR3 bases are TGTGCCAGCAGCTCCGGACGGATACACACTGAAGCTTTCTTT.